This entry concerns a single T cell receptor beta chain. Its antigen is not identified. TCRdb re-analysed the RACE reads in MiXCR, keeping a single row per CDR3 protein. Here the sample spans over 300,000 distinct CDR3 sequences, roughly 4.6% being singletons. There are 12 residues in the CDR3. Trimming took off 5 bases at V and 4 bases at J, with 8 bases between the two ends. This entry comes from a study of human T cells and chemical hapten exposure. Study-level findings and limits: Relative to controls, expanded TCRs formed significantly more large CDR3 similarity clusters.

Time point described: pre-sensitization, week 0. As for treatment: therapeutic diphenylcyclopropenone sensitization with weekly scalp DPC. The sequence was obtained from a woman aged 45 to 65 with alopecia areata. Some clones in this sample may be carry-over from other donors' samples. The specimen comprised whole blood, sampled in connection with sensitization to the hapten diphenylcyclopropenone (DPC). The chain joins TRBV12-3 or TRBV12-4 to TRBJ1-2; D not certain. CDR3 in amino acids: CASSPRRYGYTF. The CDR3 bases are TGTGCCAGCAGTCCCCGCCGCTATGGCTACACCTTC.